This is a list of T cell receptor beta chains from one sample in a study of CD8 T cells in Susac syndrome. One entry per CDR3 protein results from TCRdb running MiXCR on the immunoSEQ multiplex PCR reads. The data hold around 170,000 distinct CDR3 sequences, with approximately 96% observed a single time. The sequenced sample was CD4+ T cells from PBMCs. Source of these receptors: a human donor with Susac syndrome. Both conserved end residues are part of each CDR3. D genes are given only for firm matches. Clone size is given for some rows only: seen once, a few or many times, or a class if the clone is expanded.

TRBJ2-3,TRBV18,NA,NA,CASSPPVRSTDTQYF,TGTGCCAGCTCACCACCGGTCAGGAGCACAGATACGCAGTATTTT
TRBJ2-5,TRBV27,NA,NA,CASKNNRGQETQYF,TGTGCCAGCAAGAACAACCGTGGGCAAGAGACCCAGTACTTC
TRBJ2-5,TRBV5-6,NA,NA,CASSLPPGIGKETQYF,TGTGCCAGCAGCTTGCCCCCGGGAATCGGCAAAGAGACCCAGTACTTC
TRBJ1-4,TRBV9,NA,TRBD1,CASSKTGFGEKLFF,TGTGCCAGCAGCAAGACAGGGTTCGGCGAAAAACTGTTTTTT
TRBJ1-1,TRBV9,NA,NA,CASSQIGRTEAFF,TGTGCCAGCAGCCAAATAGGTCGCACTGAAGCTTTCTTT
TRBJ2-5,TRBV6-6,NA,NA,CASSYSEKSETQYF,TGTGCCAGCAGTTACTCCGAAAAATCGGAGACCCAGTACTTC
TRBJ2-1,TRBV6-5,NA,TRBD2,CASSYSLAGANEQFF,TGTGCCAGCAGTTACTCGCTAGCGGGGGCCAATGAGCAGTTCTTC
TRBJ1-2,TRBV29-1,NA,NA,CSVLGASYGYTF,TGCAGCGTTTTGGGGGCGAGCTATGGCTACACCTTC
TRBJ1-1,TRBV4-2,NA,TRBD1,CASSQAPGGVRTEAFF,TGTGCCAGCAGCCAAGCTCCAGGGGGCGTGAGGACTGAAGCTTTCTTT
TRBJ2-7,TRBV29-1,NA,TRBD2,CSALSGGPYEQYF,TGCAGCGCCCTTAGCGGGGGCCCGTACGAGCAGTACTTC
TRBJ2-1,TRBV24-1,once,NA,CATSDPARGPGNEQFF,TGTGCCACCAGTGACCCCGCGAGGGGCCCGGGCAATGAGCAGTTCTTC
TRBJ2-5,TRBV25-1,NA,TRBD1,CASSRTGGEETQYF,TGTGCCAGCAGCCGCACAGGGGGCGAAGAGACCCAGTACTTC
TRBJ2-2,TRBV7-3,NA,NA,CASSLKIGGTGELFF,TGTGCCAGCAGCCTCAAAATAGGCGGCACCGGGGAGCTGTTTTTT
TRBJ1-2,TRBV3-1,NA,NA,CASSQDLVRGYTF,TGTGCCAGCAGCCAAGATTTGGTGCGGGGCTACACCTTC
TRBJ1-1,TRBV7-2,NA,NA,CASSLEFGNTEAFF,TGTGCCAGCAGCTTAGAGTTTGGGAACACTGAAGCTTTCTTT
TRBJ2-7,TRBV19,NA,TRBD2,CASSPPGTSVSYEQYF,TGTGCCAGTAGCCCCCCCGGGACTAGCGTCTCCTACGAGCAGTACTTC
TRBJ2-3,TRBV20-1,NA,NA,CSARDDEAWGTDTQYF,TGCAGTGCTAGAGATGACGAAGCGTGGGGCACAGATACGCAGTATTTT
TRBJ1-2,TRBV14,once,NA,CASSPNTFPPLYGYTF,TGTGCCAGCAGCCCGAACACTTTCCCCCCTCTCTATGGCTACACCTTC
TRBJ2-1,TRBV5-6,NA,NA,CASSKRLAVFYNEQFF,TGTGCCAGCAGCAAGCGACTCGCCGTGTTCTACAATGAGCAGTTCTTC
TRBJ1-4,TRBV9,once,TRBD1,CASSATGRREKLFF,TGTGCCAGCAGCGCGACAGGGCGGCGGGAAAAACTGTTTTTT
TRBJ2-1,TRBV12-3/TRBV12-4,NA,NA,CASRSRSNEQFF,TGTGCCAGCAGGTCCCGGAGTAATGAGCAGTTCTTC
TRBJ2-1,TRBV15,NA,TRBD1,CATSRDRIEGAGQFF,TGTGCCACCAGCAGAGATCGAATCGAGGGGGCCGGGCAGTTCTTC
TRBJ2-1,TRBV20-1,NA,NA,CSARAPVASSGNEQFF,TGCAGTGCTAGAGCCCCAGTTGCAAGCTCGGGCAATGAGCAGTTCTTC
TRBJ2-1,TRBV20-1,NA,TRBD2,CSANRPSGGVGNEQFF,TGCAGTGCTAATAGGCCTAGCGGGGGGGTGGGCAATGAGCAGTTCTTC
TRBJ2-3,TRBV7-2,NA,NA,CASSLEWYNTDTQYF,TGTGCCAGCAGCTTAGAGTGGTACAACACAGATACGCAGTATTTT
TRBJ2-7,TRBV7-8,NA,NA,CASSQGPRVYEQYF,TGTGCCAGCAGCCAGGGACCGCGGGTCTACGAGCAGTACTTC
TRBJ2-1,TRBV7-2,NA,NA,CASSLTADENNEQFF,TGTGCCAGCAGCTTAACGGCAGATGAAAACAATGAGCAGTTCTTC
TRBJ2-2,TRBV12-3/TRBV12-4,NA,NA,CASRRTANTGELFF,TGTGCCAGCAGACGGACAGCGAACACCGGGGAGCTGTTTTTT
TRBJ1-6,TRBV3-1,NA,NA,CASSLTGRILALHF,TGTGCCAGCAGCCTAACCGGACGGATTCTAGCCCTCCACTTT
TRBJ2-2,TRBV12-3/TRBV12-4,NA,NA,CASRPQEVAGELFF,TGTGCCAGCAGGCCACAGGAGGTTGCCGGGGAGCTGTTTTTT
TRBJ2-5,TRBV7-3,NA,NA,CASSPLGGQETQYF,TGTGCCAGCAGCCCCCTGGGGGGCCAAGAGACCCAGTACTTC
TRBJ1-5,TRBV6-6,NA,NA,CASRGLDQPQHF,TGTGCCAGCAGAGGACTCGATCAGCCCCAGCATTTT
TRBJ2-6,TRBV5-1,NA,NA,CASSLAFAGANVLTF,TGCGCCAGCAGCTTGGCCTTCGCCGGGGCCAACGTCCTGACTTTC
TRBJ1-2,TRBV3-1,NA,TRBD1,CASSPTGVAYGYTF,TGTGCCAGCAGTCCGACAGGGGTTGCCTATGGCTACACCTTC
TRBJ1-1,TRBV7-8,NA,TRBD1,CASSLGTAQAFF,TGTGCCAGCAGTCTCGGGACAGCTCAAGCTTTCTTT
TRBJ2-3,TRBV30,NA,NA,CAWSGGLGSTDTQYF,TGTGCCTGGAGCGGAGGTCTAGGGTCGACAGATACGCAGTATTTT
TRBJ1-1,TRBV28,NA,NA,CASYLASGANTEAFF,TGTGCCAGCTACCTGGCCTCGGGGGCGAACACTGAAGCTTTCTTT
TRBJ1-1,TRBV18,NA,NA,CASSPLSQMNTEAFF,TGTGCCAGCTCACCACTATCACAGATGAACACTGAAGCTTTCTTT
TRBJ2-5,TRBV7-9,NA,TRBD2,CASSFTGGHETQYF,TGTGCCAGCAGCTTCACGGGGGGGCACGAGACCCAGTACTTC
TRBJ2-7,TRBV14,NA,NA,CASSRWGGYYEQYF,TGTGCCAGCAGCCGCTGGGGCGGGTACTACGAGCAGTACTTC
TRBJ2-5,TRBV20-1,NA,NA,CSAGGSQETQYF,TGCAGTGCTGGAGGGAGTCAAGAGACCCAGTACTTC
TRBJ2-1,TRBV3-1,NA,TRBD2,CASSPGLAGVNEQFF,TGTGCCAGCAGCCCGGGACTAGCGGGGGTCAATGAGCAGTTCTTC
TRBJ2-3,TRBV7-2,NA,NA,CASSRPGRYTDTQYF,TGTGCCAGCAGCCGGCCGGGGCGTTACACAGATACGCAGTATTTT
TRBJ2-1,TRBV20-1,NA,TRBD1,CSAEGQGYNEQFF,TGCAGTGCGGAAGGACAGGGTTACAATGAGCAGTTCTTC
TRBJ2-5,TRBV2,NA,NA,CASRTRPNQETQYF,TGTGCCAGCAGGACTAGGCCCAACCAAGAGACCCAGTACTTC
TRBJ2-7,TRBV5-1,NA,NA,CASSLVGTSYEQYF,TGCGCCAGCAGCTTGGTTGGAACCTCCTACGAGCAGTACTTC
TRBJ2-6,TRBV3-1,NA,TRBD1,CASSQDRGLRANVLTF,TGTGCCAGCAGCCAAGACAGGGGGCTGAGGGCCAACGTCCTGACTTTC
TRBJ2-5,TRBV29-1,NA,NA,CSVEKDQETQYF,TGCAGCGTTGAAAAGGATCAAGAGACCCAGTACTTC
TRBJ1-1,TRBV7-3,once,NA,CASSEHSGALNTEAFF,TGTGCCAGCAGCGAACACTCAGGGGCCTTGAACACTGAAGCTTTCTTT
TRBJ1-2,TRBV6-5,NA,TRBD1,CASSSQGALGYTF,TGTGCCAGCAGTTCTCAGGGGGCGCTCGGCTACACCTTC
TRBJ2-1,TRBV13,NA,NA,CASSLQGVSYNEQFF,TGTGCCAGCAGCTTACAGGGAGTCAGCTACAATGAGCAGTTCTTC
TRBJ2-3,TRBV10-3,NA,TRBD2,CAISLTGGPTDTQYF,TGTGCCATCAGTTTAACGGGGGGACCCACAGATACGCAGTATTTT
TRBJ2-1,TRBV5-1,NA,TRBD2,CASSTSGVGNEQFF,TGCGCCAGCAGCACCAGCGGGGTAGGTAATGAGCAGTTCTTC
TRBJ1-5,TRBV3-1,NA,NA,CASSQGSNQPQHF,TGTGCCAGCAGCCAAGGGAGCAATCAGCCCCAGCATTTT
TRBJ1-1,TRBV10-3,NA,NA,CAISESGGPNTEAFF,TGTGCCATCAGTGAGTCGGGGGGCCCCAACACTGAAGCTTTCTTT
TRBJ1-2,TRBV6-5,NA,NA,CASDSPNYGYTF,TGTGCCAGTGACAGCCCTAACTATGGCTACACCTTC